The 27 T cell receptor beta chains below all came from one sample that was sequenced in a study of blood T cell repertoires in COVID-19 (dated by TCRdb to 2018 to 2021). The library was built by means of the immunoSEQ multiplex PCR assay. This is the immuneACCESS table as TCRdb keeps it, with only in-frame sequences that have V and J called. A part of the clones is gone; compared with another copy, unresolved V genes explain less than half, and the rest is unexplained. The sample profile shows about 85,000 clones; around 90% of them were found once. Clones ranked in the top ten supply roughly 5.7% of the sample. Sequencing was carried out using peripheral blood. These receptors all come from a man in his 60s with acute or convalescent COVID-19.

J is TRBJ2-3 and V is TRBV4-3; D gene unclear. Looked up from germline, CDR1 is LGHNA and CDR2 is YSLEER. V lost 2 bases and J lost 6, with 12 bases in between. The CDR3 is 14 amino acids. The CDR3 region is CASSQYLAGDTQYF. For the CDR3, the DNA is TGCGCCAGCAGCCAATACTTAGCTGGTGATACGCAGTATTTT.

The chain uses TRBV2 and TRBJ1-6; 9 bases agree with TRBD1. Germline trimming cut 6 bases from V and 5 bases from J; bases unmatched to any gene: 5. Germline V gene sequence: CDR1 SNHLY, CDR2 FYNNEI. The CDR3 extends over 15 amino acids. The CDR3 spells CASRGQGSNNSPLHF. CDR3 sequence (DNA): TGTGCCAGCAGGGGACAGGGTTCAAATAATTCACCCCTCCACTTT.

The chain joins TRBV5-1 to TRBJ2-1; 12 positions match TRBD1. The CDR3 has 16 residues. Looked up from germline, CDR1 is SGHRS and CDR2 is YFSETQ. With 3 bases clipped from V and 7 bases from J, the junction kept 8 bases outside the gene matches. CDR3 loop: CASSSLPGQGANEQFF. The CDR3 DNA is TGCGCCAGCAGCTCGCTTCCGGGACAGGGGGCGAATGAGCAGTTCTTC.

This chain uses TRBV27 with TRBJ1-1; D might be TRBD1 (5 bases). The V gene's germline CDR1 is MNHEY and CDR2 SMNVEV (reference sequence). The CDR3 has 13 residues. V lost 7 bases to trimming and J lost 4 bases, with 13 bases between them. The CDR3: CASNRGGSTEAFF. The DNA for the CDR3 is TGTGCCAGCAATCGGGGGGGGAGCACTGAAGCTTTCTTT.

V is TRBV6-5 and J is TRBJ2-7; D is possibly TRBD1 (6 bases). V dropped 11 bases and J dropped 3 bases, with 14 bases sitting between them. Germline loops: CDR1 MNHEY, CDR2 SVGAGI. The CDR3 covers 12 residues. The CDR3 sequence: CAADRTFYEQYF. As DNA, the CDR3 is TGTGCCGCAGACAGGACTTTCTACGAGCAGTACTTC.

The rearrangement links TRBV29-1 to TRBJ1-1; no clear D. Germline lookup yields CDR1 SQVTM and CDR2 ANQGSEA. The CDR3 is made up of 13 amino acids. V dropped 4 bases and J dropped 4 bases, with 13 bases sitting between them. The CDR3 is CSVGPGGITEAFF. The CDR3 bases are TGCAGCGTTGGCCCGGGAGGGATCACTGAAGCTTTCTTT.

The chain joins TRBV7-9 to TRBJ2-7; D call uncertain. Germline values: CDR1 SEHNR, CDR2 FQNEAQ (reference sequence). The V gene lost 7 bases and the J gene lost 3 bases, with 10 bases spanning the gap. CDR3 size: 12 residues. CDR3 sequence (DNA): TGTGCCAGCACCCTGGGCAGCTACGAGCAGTACTTC. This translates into CASTLGSYEQYF.

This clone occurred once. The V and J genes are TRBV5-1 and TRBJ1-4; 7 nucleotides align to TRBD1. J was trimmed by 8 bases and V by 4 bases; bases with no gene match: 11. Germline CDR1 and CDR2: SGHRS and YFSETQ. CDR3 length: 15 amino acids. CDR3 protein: CASSPMWDSGEKLFF. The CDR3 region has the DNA TGCGCCAGCAGCCCAATGTGGGACAGTGGAGAAAAACTGTTTTTT.

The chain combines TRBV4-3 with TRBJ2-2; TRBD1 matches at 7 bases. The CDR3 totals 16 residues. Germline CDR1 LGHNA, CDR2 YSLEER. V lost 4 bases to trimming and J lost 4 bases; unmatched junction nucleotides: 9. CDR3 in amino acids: CASSLQARGITGELFF. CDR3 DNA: TGCGCCAGCAGCCTCCAAGCCAGGGGGATCACCGGGGAGCTGTTTTTT.

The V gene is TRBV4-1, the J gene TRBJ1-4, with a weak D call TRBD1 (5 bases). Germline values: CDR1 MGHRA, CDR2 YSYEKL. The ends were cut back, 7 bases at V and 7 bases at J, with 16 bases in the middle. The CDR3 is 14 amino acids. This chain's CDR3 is CASNLEGTFEKLFF. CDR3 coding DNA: TGCGCCAGCAACTTGGAGGGGACTTTTGAAAAACTGTTTTTT.

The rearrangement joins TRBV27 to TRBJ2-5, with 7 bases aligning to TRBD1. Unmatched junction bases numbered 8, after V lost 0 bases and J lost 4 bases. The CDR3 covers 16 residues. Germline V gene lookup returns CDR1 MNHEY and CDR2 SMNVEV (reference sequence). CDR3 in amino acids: CASSLSITGQIETQYF. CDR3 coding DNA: TGTGCCAGCAGTTTATCGATTACGGGACAGATAGAGACCCAGTACTTC.

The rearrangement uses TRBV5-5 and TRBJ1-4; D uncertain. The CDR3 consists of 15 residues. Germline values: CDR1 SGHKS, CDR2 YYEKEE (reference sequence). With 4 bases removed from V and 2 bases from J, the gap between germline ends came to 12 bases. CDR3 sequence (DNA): TGTGCCAGCAGCGTGAACAGCTATACTAATGAAAAACTGTTTTTT. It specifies CASSVNSYTNEKLFF. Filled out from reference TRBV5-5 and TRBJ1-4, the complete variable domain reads DAGVTQSPTHLIKTRGQQVTLRCSPISGHKSVSWYQQVLGQGPQFIFQYYEKEERGRGNFPDRFSARQFPNYSSELNVNALLLGDSALYLCASSVNSYTNEKLFFGSGTQLSVL.

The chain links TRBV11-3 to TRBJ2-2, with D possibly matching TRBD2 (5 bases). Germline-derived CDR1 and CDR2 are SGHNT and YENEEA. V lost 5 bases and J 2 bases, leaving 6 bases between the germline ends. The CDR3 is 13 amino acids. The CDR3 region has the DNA TGTGCCAGCAGCCCGGGAAACACCGGGGAGCTGTTTTTT. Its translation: CASSPGNTGELFF.

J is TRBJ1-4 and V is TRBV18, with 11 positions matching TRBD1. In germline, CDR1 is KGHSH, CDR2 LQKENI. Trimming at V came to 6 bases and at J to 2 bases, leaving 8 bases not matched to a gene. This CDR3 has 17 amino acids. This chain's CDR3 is CASSRGQGAGTNEKLFF. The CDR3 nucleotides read TGTGCCAGCTCCCGAGGACAGGGGGCGGGCACTAATGAAAAACTGTTTTTT.

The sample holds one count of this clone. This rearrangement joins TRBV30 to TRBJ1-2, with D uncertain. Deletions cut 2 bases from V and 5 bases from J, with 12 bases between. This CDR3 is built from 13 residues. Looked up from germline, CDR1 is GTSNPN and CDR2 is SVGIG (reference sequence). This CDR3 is CAWSSPLTYGYTF. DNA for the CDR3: TGTGCCTGGAGTTCCCCCCTCACTTATGGCTACACCTTC.

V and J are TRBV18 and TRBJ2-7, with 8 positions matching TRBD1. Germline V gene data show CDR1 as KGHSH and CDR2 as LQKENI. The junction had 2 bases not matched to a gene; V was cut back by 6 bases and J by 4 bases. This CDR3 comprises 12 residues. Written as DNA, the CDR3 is TGTGCCAGCTCGACAGGGGATTACGAGCAGTACTTC. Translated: CASSTGDYEQYF.

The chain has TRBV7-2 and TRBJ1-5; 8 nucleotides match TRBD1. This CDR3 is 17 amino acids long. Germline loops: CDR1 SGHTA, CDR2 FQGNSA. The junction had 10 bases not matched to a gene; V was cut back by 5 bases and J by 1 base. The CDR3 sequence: CASSPLTGAISNQPQHF. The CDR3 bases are TGTGCCAGCAGCCCCCTGACAGGGGCGATAAGCAATCAGCCCCAGCATTTT.

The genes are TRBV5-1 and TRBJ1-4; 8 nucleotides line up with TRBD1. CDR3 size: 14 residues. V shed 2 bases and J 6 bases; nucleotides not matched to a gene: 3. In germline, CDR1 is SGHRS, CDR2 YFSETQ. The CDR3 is CASSLKGQDEKLFF. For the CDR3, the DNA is TGCGCCAGCAGCTTAAAGGGACAGGATGAAAAACTGTTTTTT.

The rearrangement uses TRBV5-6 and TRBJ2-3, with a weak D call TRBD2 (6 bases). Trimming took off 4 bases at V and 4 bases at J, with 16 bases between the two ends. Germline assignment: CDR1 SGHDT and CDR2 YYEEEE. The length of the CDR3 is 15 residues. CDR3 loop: CASSRDSRGADTQYF. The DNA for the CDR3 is TGTGCCAGCAGCCGGGACTCGAGGGGCGCAGATACGCAGTATTTT.

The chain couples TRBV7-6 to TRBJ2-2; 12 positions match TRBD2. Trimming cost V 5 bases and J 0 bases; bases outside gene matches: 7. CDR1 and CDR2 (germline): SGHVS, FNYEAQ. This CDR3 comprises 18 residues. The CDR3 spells CASSPGLAGPSNTGELFF. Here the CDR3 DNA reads TGTGCCAGCAGCCCGGGACTAGCGGGCCCGTCGAACACCGGGGAGCTGTTTTTT.

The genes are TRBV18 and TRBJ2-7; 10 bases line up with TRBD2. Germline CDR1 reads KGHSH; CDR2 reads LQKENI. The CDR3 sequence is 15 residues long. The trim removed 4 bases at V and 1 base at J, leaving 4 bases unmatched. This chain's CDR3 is CASSQAGGSSYEQYF. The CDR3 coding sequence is TGTGCCAGCTCACAAGCGGGGGGGTCATCCTACGAGCAGTACTTC.

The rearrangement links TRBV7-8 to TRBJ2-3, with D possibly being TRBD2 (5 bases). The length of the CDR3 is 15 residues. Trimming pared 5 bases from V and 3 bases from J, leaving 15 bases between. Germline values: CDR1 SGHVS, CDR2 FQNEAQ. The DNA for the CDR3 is TGTGCCAGCAGCCGAAACTTCGGGGAAACAGATACGCAGTATTTT. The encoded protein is CASSRNFGETDTQYF.

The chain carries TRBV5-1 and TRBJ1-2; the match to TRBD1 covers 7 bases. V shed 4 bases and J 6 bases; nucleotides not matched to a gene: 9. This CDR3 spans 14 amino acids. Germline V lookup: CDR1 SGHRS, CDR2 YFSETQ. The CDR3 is CASSRDRGVDGYTF. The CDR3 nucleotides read TGCGCCAGCAGCCGGGACAGAGGAGTGGATGGCTACACCTTC.

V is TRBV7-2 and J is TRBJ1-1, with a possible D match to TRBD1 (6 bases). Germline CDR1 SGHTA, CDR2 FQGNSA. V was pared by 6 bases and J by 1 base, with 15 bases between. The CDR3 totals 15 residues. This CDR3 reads CASRETGHPNTEAFF. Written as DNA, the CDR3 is TGTGCCAGCAGGGAGACGGGACACCCGAACACTGAAGCTTTCTTT.

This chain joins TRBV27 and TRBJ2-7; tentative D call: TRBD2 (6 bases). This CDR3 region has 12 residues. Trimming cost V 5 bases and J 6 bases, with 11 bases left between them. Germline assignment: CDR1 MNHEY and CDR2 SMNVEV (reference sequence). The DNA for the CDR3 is TGTGCCAGCAGTCTTGGAGGGCTCGAGCAGTACTTC. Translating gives CASSLGGLEQYF.

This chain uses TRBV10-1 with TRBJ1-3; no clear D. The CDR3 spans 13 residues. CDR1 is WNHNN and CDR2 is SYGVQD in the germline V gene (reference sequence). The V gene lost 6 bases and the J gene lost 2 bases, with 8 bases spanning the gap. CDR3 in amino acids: CASSQSPGNTIYF. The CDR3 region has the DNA TGCGCCAGCAGCCAGTCCCCTGGAAACACCATATATTTT.

The CDR3 sequence: CASRSAGTGGAFSINTEAFF. CDR3 in DNA: TGTGCCAGTAGATCGGCCGGGACAGGGGGCGCGTTTAGTATAAACACTGAAGCTTTCTTT. V gene TRBV19 combines with J gene TRBJ1-1; 12 positions match TRBD1. CDR1 LNHDA and CDR2 SQIVND come from the germline V gene (reference sequence). V shed 6 bases, J shed 2 bases, and the junction held 19 bases outside the gene matches. The CDR3 is made up of 20 amino acids. The full variable domain, its missing parts supplied by reference TRBV19 and TRBJ1-1, is DGGITQSPKYLFRKEGQNVTLSCEQNLNHDAMYWYRQDPGQGLRLIYYSQIVNDFQKGDIAEGYSVSREKKESFPLTVTSAQKNPTAFYLCASRSAGTGGAFSINTEAFFGQGTRLTVV.